The 3 T cell receptor beta chains listed next were all sequenced from one sample in a study of T cell responses to AZD1222 COVID-19 vaccine. Clones were sequenced by immunoSEQ multiplex PCR, and TCRdb holds only the in-frame ones, with some missing. The sample lists 95,000 to 150,000 clones, approximately 82% occurring once. The source was peripheral blood, collected 28 days after the second AZD1222 dose. Every receptor here comes from an adult who received the AZD1222 COVID-19 vaccine.

The chain recombines TRBV5-1 with TRBJ2-1; D may be TRBD1 (5 bases). Trimming took 6 bases from V and 15 from J, leaving 22 bases between them. From germline, CDR1 is SGHRS and CDR2 YFSETQ. The CDR3 contains 13 residues. CDR3 region: CASNPNTGGRPFF. CDR3 coding DNA: TGCGCCAGCAATCCAAATACAGGCGGACGGCCGTTCTTC.

The rearrangement uses TRBV11-3 and TRBJ1-3; 7 bases match TRBD1. V gave up 4 bases and J gave up 2 bases; unmatched junction bases: 5. Looked up from germline, CDR1 is SGHNT and CDR2 is YENEEA. CDR3 size: 15 residues. This CDR3 is CASSSTGLPGNTIYF. The DNA for the CDR3 is TGTGCCAGCAGCTCGACAGGGTTACCTGGAAACACCATATATTTT.

This clone was seen only once. V and J are TRBV3-1 (or the pseudogene TRBV3-2) and TRBJ1-2; D might be TRBD1 (5 bases). This CDR3 comprises 14 residues. Germline lookup yields CDR1 LGHDT and CDR2 YNNKEL (reference sequence). Trimming cost V 0 bases and J 6 bases, with 11 bases left between them. CDR3 sequence reads: CASSQESQGHGYTF. In DNA form, the CDR3 reads TGTGCCAGCAGCCAAGAATCCCAGGGACATGGCTACACCTTC.